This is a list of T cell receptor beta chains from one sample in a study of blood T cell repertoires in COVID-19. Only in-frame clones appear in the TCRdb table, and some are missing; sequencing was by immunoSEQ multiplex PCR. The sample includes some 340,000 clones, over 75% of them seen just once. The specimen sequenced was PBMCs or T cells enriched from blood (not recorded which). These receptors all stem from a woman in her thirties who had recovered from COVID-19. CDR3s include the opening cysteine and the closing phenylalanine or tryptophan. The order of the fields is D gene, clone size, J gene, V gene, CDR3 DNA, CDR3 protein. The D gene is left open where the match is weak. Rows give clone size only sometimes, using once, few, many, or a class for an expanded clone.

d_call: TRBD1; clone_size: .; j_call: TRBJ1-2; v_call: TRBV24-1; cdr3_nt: TGTGCCACCAGTCGACAGGGCTATGGCTACACCTTC; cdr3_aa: CATSRQGYGYTF
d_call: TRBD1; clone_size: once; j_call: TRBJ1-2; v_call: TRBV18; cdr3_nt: TGTGCCAGCTCATCAATCGGGACAGACTATGGCTACACCTTC; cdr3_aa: CASSSIGTDYGYTF
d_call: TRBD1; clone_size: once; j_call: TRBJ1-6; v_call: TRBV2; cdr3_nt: TGTGCCAGCAAGGAGAGGGGGGACAGGGGGCATTCACCCCTCCACTTT; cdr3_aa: CASKERGDRGHSPLHF
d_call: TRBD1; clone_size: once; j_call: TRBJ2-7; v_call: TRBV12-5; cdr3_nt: TGTGCTAGTGGTAGGACAGGGTTGGGGTCCTACGAGCAGTACTTC; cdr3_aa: CASGRTGLGSYEQYF
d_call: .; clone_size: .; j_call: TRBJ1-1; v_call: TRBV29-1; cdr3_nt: TGCAGCGTTGACAGGGGAATTAACACTGAAGCTTTCTTT; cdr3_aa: CSVDRGINTEAFF
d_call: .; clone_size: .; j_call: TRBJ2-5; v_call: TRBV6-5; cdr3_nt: TGTGCCAGCACAAGCTCAGAGACCCAGTACTTC; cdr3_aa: CASTSSETQYF
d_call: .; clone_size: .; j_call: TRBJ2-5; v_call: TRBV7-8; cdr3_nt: TGTGCCAGCAGCTTTAGAGCCGGGGGAGGTAGGGAGACCCAGTACTTC; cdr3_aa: CASSFRAGGGRETQYF
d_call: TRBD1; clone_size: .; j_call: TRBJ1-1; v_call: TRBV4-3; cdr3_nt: TGCGCCAGCAGCCAAGTAGGGACAGGGAGTCCTGAAGCTTTCTTT; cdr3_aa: CASSQVGTGSPEAFF
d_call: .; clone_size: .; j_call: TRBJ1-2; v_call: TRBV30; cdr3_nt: TGTGCCTGGAGCCTCCGGTTCGGCTACACCTTC; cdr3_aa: CAWSLRFGYTF
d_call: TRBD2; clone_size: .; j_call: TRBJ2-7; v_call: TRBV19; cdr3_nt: TGTGCCAGTAGTATAGTCGGGGGGAGGGAGCAGTACTTC; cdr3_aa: CASSIVGGREQYF
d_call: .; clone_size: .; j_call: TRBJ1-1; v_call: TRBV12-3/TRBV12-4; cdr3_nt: TGTGCCAGCAGCCCTGCCCCCCGGGCTGAAGCTTTCTTT; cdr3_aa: CASSPAPRAEAFF
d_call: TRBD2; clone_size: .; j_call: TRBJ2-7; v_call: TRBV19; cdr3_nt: TGTGCCAGTAGTATAGCTGGGACTAGCGGCTACGAGCAGTACTTC; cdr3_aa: CASSIAGTSGYEQYF
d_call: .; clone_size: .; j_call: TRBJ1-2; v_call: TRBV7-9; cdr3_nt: TGTGCCAGCAGCTTAGCGACGGAGGGCTACACCTTC; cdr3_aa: CASSLATEGYTF
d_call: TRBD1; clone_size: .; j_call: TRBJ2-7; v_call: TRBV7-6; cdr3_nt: TGTGCCAGCAGCTTAGTCACTGGGACAGGGGGCGACCAGCAGTACTTC; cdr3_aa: CASSLVTGTGGDQQYF
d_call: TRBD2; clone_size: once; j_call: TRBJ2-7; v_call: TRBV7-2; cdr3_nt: TGTGCCAGCAGCGCGCGCGGGGGGTACGAGCAGTACTTC; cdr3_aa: CASSARGGYEQYF
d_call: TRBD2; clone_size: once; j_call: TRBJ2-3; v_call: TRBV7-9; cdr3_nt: TGTGCCAGCAGCCCCACCGGCGGGAGGGGAAATACGCAGTATTTT; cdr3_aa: CASSPTGGRGNTQYF
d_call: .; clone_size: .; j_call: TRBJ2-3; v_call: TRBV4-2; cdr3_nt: TGTGCCAGCAGCCAAGCCCCGGAGGCAGATACGCAGTATTTT; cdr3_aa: CASSQAPEADTQYF
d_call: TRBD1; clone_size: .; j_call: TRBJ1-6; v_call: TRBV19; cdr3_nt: TGTGCCAGTAGTATGACAGGGGGCGTTGGAAAATCACCCCTCCACTTT; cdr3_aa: CASSMTGGVGKSPLHF
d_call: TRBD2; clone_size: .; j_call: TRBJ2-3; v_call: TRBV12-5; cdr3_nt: TGTGCTAGTGGTTTGGTGAGACTAGCGGGGGGGCCGGGCCCAGATACGCAGTATTTT; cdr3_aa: CASGLVRLAGGPGPDTQYF
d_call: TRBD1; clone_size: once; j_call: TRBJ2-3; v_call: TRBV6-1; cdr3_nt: TGTGCCAGCAGTGAGGATCGGGACAGGGGGCGGACAGATACGCAGTATTTT; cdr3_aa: CASSEDRDRGRTDTQYF
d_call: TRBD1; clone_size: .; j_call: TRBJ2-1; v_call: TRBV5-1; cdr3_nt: TGCGCCAGCAGCGTGGACAGGGGAGGTAACGAGCAGTTCTTC; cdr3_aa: CASSVDRGGNEQFF
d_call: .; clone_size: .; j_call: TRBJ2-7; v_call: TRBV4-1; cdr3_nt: TGCGCCAGCAGCCAACCGGGACTCGCCTACGAGCAGTACTTC; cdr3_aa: CASSQPGLAYEQYF